This T cell receptor beta chain was identified in a study of blood T cells in healthy people across ages (dated by TCRdb to between 2015 and 2016). With respect to the entire study: In model experiments, template switching captured about one uniquely barcoded TCR beta cDNA molecule for every two T cells. Using the same blood draw, the study looked at two additional independent replicas of 1 million unique cDNA reads for two donors, one aged 18 to 30 and the other aged 80 or older. To avoid experimental bias, donors of different ages were spread randomly across the sequencing lanes. Age-related changes in TCR beta repertoire diversity were measured in the study by deep sequencing normalized with unique cDNA molecular identifiers. The donors were divided into four age groups: young (average around 16 years), middle-aged (approximately 41), aged (around 67) and long-lived (about 84).

Details on this clonotype: Its antigen specificity is not known. No qualities accompany the bases; no much larger clone lies one base away.

Systemically healthy Caucasian individuals from Russia, 35 to 50 in total and aged about 6 to 95 years, were included as donors. Each donor gave ten milliliters of peripheral blood, collected into EDTA-treated Vacutainer tubes. Ficoll-Paque density-gradient centrifugation was used to isolate PBMCs, with at least 7 million per sample. Total RNA was extracted from PBMCs with Trizol reagent, with at least 6 micrograms obtained per sample. For every donor, flow cytometry on a PBMC aliquot measured the percentage of naive CD45RAhigh/CD27high T cells. Points the paper makes about the study in general: Observed TCR beta diversity per million T cells fell roughly linearly with age, and a significant reduction was already apparent by age approximately 41. Estimates of total diversity based on one million sequenced T cells were regarded as lower bounds and as underestimates. The percentage of naive T cells measured by flow cytometry correlated strongly with observed TCR beta diversity. Conclusive comparison of naive and antigen-experienced compartments was prevented by the profiling of bulk unsorted PBMCs. Compared with the aged group, more naive CD4+ T cells, fewer expanded clones and increased TCR diversity were shown by the long-lived group, suggesting age selection. Because donor CMV infection status was unknown, age-related changes in expanded clonotypes were potentially confounded.

Libraries were prepared through 5' RACE. The sample was run on an Illumina HiSeq 2500. A second PCR of about 6 to 11 cycles was run with a J-beta primer mix and a sample-barcoded 5' primer. Each TCR beta cDNA molecule received a unique molecular identifier from a template-switch 5' adaptor carrying 12 random nucleotides. At least 2.5 million CDR3-containing paired-end reads were obtained from each sample. All of the RNA was converted into first-strand cDNA using the Mint cDNA synthesis kit, with a TRBC-specific oligonucleotide serving as the primer. After uracil-DNA glycosylase treatment, a first 18-cycle PCR used universal primers M1SS and BC2_uni_R on all cDNA. For the original study's pipeline: For normalization, 1 million high-quality reads were randomly selected from each sample, with every read carrying a distinct molecular identifier. Instead of being binned into consensus sequences, reads with shared molecular identifiers were discarded. MiTCR, run with a Q25 quality threshold and the strictest error-elimination algorithm, handled CDR3 identification, clonotype clustering and error correction. A nonparametric unseen species model with Euler transformation was used to estimate a lower bound on total TCR beta diversity. TCRdb ran its own pipeline on the public reads, namely fastp trimming at Q25 and MiXCR clone calling, and kept in-frame beta chains. Rows matching on CDR3 protein sequence are summarized as one entry with the most common DNA and genes. These V and J calls originate from TCRdb's pipeline instead of the authors' own analysis. Present in this sample are around 1,500,000 distinct CDR3 sequences, roughly 27% of which were seen just once. 7.7% of the sample is taken by the ten largest.

The sequencing sample was made of blood. This TCR came from a woman in her 30s in good health.

The DNA sequence is given as TGTGCCAGCAGCTTACGGACGGAGCTTTGGGAGACCCAGTACTTC. This translates into CASSLRTELWETQYF. The chain is encoded by TRBV9 joined to TRBJ2-5, with the D gene uncertain. CDR1 and CDR2 are read off the germline V gene as SGDLS and YYNGEE. V is cut by 4 bases and J by 5 bases, and the space between the germline ends is 18 bases. Measured from the cysteine to the phenylalanine, the CDR3 is 15 residues long. Of the read, only the CDR3 DNA is kept; its 45 bases are in frame from base 1.